Presented here are 9 T cell receptor beta chains from one specimen sequenced in a study of cytomegalovirus exposure and HLA in healthy donors. With 60 Vbeta and 13 Jbeta primers, the PCR was carried out. Assay used: immunoSEQ multiplex PCR; TCRdb lists only in-frame clones, some missing. The table shows some 100,000 clones, with about 75% occurring only once. The sample comprised PBMCs. All receptors come from a middle-aged woman in good health and CMV-seropositive.

The V and J genes are TRBV5-8 and TRBJ1-2; 8 nucleotides align to TRBD1. V lost 3 bases to trimming and J lost 8 bases; unmatched junction nucleotides: 6. The CDR3 totals 13 residues. Germline CDR1 is SGHTS and CDR2 is YDEGEE. The CDR3 DNA sequence: TGTGCCAGCAGCTGGAGGACAGGGATGGGCTACACCTTC. Translated, it gives CASSWRTGMGYTF. Variable domain in full (rest from reference TRBV5-8 and TRBJ1-2): EAGVTQSPTHLIKTRGQQATLRCSPISGHTSVYWYQQALGLGLQFLLWYDEGEERNRGNFPPRFSGRQFPNYSSELNVNALELEDSALYLCASSWRTGMGYTFGSGTRLTVV.

The V call is TRBV5-1, the J call TRBJ1-1; D is unclear. The CDR3 runs 15 residues. Germline CDR1 reads SGHRS; CDR2 reads YFSETQ. The V and J ends lost 0 bases and 1 base respectively, with 10 bases between them. CDR3 nucleotide sequence: TGCGCCAGCAGCTTGGCCAACGCAGGGAACACTGAAGCTTTCTTT. It is translated as CASSLANAGNTEAFF.

The chain couples TRBV9 to TRBJ1-1; a weak D match, TRBD1 (6 bases). The CDR3 is 14 amino acids. V lost 3 bases and J lost 4, with 13 bases in between. Looked up from germline, CDR1 is SGDLS and CDR2 is YYNGEE. CDR3 residues: CASSGGGGGTEAFF. CDR3 nucleotides: TGTGCCAGCAGCGGCGGTGGGGGCGGCACTGAAGCTTTCTTT. The full variable domain, rest sourced from reference TRBV9 and TRBJ1-1, is DSGVTQTPKHLITATGQRVTLRCSPRSGDLSVYWYQQSLDQGLQFLIQYYNGEERAKGNILERFSAQQFPDLHSELNLSSLELGDSALYFCASSGGGGGTEAFFGQGTRLTVV.

J is TRBJ2-5 and V is TRBV2, with TRBD2 identical over 10 bases. Losses at the gene ends were 8 bases for V and 2 bases for J; bases not matched to a gene: 5. Per the germline V gene, CDR1 is SNHLY and CDR2 is FYNNEI. The CDR3 has 14 residues. CDR3 sequence (DNA): TGTGCCAGCCTCCCTAGCGGGGGTCAAGAGACCCAGTACTTC. It specifies CASLPSGGQETQYF.

The chain is built from TRBV21-1 and TRBJ1-6. TRBV21-1 corresponds to a pseudogene. This CDR3 is built from 17 residues. This CDR3 reads CASSKAWSSVYNSPLHF. CDR3 DNA: TGTGCCAGCAGCAAAGCATGGAGTTCGGTATATAATTCACCCCTCCACTTT.

This rearrangement joins TRBV6-1 to TRBJ1-2; D ambiguous. Trimming took off 2 bases at V and 7 bases at J, with 11 bases between the two ends. Germline V gives CDR1 MNHNS, CDR2 SASEGT. The CDR3 length is 13 residues. CDR3 residues: CASSELNAGGYTF. In DNA form, the CDR3 reads TGTGCCAGCAGTGAACTCAACGCGGGTGGCTACACCTTC.

The chain links TRBV19 to TRBJ1-2, with 7 bases fitting TRBD1. The V and J ends lost 9 bases and 4 bases, in that order; junction bases with no gene match: 14. Germline CDR1 and CDR2: LNHDA and SQIVND (reference sequence). The CDR3 covers 15 residues. The CDR3 DNA sequence: TGTGCCAGCCTCCTTTGGGGGACAGCGGGCTATGGCTACACCTTC. This translates into CASLLWGTAGYGYTF. Complete variable domain (other parts from reference TRBV19 and TRBJ1-2): DGGITQSPKYLFRKEGQNVTLSCEQNLNHDAMYWYRQDPGQGLRLIYYSQIVNDFQKGDIAEGYSVSREKKESFPLTVTSAQKNPTAFYLCASLLWGTAGYGYTFGSGTRLTVV.

The V call is TRBV7-2, the J call TRBJ1-1; D is unclear. Germline CDR1 is SGHTA and CDR2 is FQGNSA. The length of the CDR3 is 14 residues. V shed 1 base and J shed 5 bases, with 11 bases lying between them. CDR3 region: CASSLGGFGTEAFF. In DNA, the CDR3 is TGTGCCAGCAGCTTAGGCGGGTTTGGGACTGAAGCTTTCTTT. The entire variable domain, with the rest obtained from reference TRBV7-2 and TRBJ1-1, is as follows: GAGVSQSPSNKVTEKGKDVELRCDPISGHTALYWYRQSLGQGLEFLIYFQGNSAPDKSGLPSDRFSAERTGGSVSTLTIQRTQQEDSAVYLCASSLGGFGTEAFFGQGTRLTVV.

The DNA for the CDR3 is TGCAGCGTTGTAAGAGGAGGCCAGGGGAACTATGGCTACACCTTC. Translation gives CSVVRGGQGNYGYTF. The chain combines TRBV29-1 with TRBJ1-2; weak D call: TRBD1 (6 bases). The length of the CDR3 is 15 residues. CDR1 is SQVTM, CDR2 ANQGSEA, per germline. Deletions cut 4 bases from V and 2 bases from J, with 17 bases between.